One sample yielded the 15 T cell receptor beta chains listed below, sequenced in a study of T cells in Graves' hyperthyroidism and ophthalmopathy. Template material for amplifying TCR beta CDR3 regions consisted of RNA transcripts. When the TCR CDR3 underwent first-round RT-PCR, the HTBI primer set was used. TCRdb ran MiXCR on the multiplex PCR reads and lists one entry per CDR3 protein. The sample includes roughly 400,000 distinct CDR3 sequences, about 14% of them seen just once. Sequenced: blood. These receptors came from a man aged 50 or older with Graves' ophthalmopathy.

This clonotype was counted between two and nine times. This chain uses TRBV6-1 with TRBJ2-3, with TRBD2 matching 13 bases. This CDR3 has 16 residues. CDR1 is MNHNS and CDR2 is SASEGT in the germline V gene. V lost 7 bases and J lost 4; bases outside the gene matches: 8. The CDR3 protein is CASNYGLAGVADTQYF. CDR3 coding DNA: TGTGCCAGCAACTACGGACTAGCGGGAGTTGCAGATACGCAGTATTTT.

This clonotype was counted many times. J is TRBJ1-1 and V is TRBV30; D unclear. Germline V gene sequence: CDR1 GTSNPN, CDR2 SVGIG (reference sequence). The CDR3 contains 12 residues. The V gene lost 3 bases and the J gene lost 7 bases, with 12 bases spanning the gap. The CDR3 nucleotides are TGTGCCTGGAGCGGAGACGGGAATGAAGCTTTCTTT. This codes for CAWSGDGNEAFF.

The rearrangement links TRBV7-9 to TRBJ2-5, with a tentative D call TRBD1 (6 bases). The CDR3 loop spans 15 amino acids. V was pared by 7 bases and J by 1 base, with 16 bases between. Germline V gene lookup returns CDR1 SEHNR and CDR2 FQNEAQ (reference sequence). CDR3 DNA sequence: TGTGCCAGCACCCAATATGGGGGCCTCCAAGAGACCCAGTACTTC. Translating gives CASTQYGGLQETQYF.

The CDR3 coding sequence is TGTGCCAGCAGCCAAGACTTGACTAGCGGGAAGTATGGTCCCGGGGAGCTGTTTTTT. It yields the protein CASSQDLTSGKYGPGELFF. This chain joins TRBV14 and TRBJ2-2, with TRBD2 identical over 11 bases. The V segment lost 0 bases and the J segment 6 bases; nucleotides outside the gene matches: 12. CDR3 length: 19 amino acids. The V gene's germline CDR1 is SGHDN and CDR2 FVKESK.

In its sample, this clonotype was seen many times. V gene TRBV3-1 combines with J gene TRBJ2-6; D is unclear. The CDR3 is made up of 14 amino acids. V shed 3 bases and J shed 3 bases, with 6 bases lying between them. Germline CDR1 and CDR2: LGHDT and YNNKEL (reference sequence). In DNA, the CDR3 is TGTGCCAGCAGCCAGTCGGATGGGGCCAACGTCCTGACTTTC. Translating it yields CASSQSDGANVLTF.

This clonotype was recorded many times. This chain uses TRBV14 with TRBJ1-5, with 7 bases that match TRBD1. The CDR3 contains 19 residues. Germline V gives CDR1 SGHDN, CDR2 FVKESK. Trimming removed 5 bases from V and 1 base from J; junction bases left unmatched: 17. CDR3: CASSAKRHKGAESNQPQHF. CDR3 in DNA: TGTGCCAGCAGCGCGAAGAGGCACAAGGGGGCTGAAAGCAATCAGCCCCAGCATTTT.

The V call is TRBV6-1, the J call TRBJ1-1; a possible D gene is TRBD1 (5 bases). V lost 6 bases to trimming and J lost 3 bases, with 17 bases between them. CDR1 is MNHNS and CDR2 is SASEGT in the germline V gene. There are 15 residues in the CDR3. CDR3 loop: CASSLVRGWDTEAFF. The CDR3 DNA reads as TGTGCCAGCAGCCTGGTTAGGGGATGGGACACTGAAGCTTTCTTT.

This clonotype was picked up many times. This chain joins TRBV18 and TRBJ1-5; a possible D gene is TRBD1 (5 bases). The CDR3 sequence is 14 residues long. CDR1 is KGHSH, CDR2 LQKENI, per germline. Trimming took off 3 bases at V and 6 bases at J, with 12 bases between the two ends. The CDR3, as DNA: TGTGCCAGCTCACCGGGGCAGGCGCTTCAGCCCCAGCATTTT. Translated, it gives CASSPGQALQPQHF.

Ten or more counts support this clonotype. The V call is TRBV3-1, the J call TRBJ1-5; D perhaps matches TRBD1 (5 bases). Germline-derived CDR1 and CDR2 are LGHDT and YNNKEL (reference sequence). V was trimmed by 4 bases and J by 6 bases, leaving 13 bases between them. The CDR3 loop spans 14 amino acids. The CDR3, as DNA: TGTGCCAGCAGCCCCACCGGGGGGGGTCAGCCCCAGCATTTT. This translates into CASSPTGGGQPQHF.

This clonotype has ten or more counts. This chain joins TRBV3-1 and TRBJ2-4, with 12 bases lining up with TRBD2. The CDR3 has 15 amino acids. Per germline, CDR1 LGHDT and CDR2 YNNKEL (reference sequence). The V and J ends lost 4 bases and 4 bases, in that order; junction bases with no gene match: 2. The CDR3 DNA is TGTGCCAGCAGCCGGGGGACTAGCGGGAAAAACATTCAGTACTTC. Translating it yields CASSRGTSGKNIQYF.

This clonotype was seen ten or more times. J is TRBJ1-6 and V is TRBV6-5; D possibly corresponds to TRBD1 (5 bases). This CDR3 region has 15 residues. CDR1 and CDR2 (germline): MNHEY, SVGAGI. Trimming stripped 0 bases from V and 10 bases from J, with 13 bases between. CDR3 bases: TGTGCCAGCAGTTACTCCCAGGGTAGAGGGTCACCCCTCCACTTT. It encodes CASSYSQGRGSPLHF.

The chain joins TRBV4-1 to TRBJ1-1; D unresolved. The V gene lost 0 bases and the J gene lost 11 bases, with 13 bases spanning the gap. This CDR3 region has 13 residues. The germline V gene has CDR1 MGHRA and CDR2 YSYEKL. CDR3 sequence: CASSQERQSRAFF. CDR3 coding DNA: TGCGCCAGCAGCCAAGAGAGGCAGAGTCGGGCTTTCTTT.

This clonotype was observed a few times. This chain joins TRBV4-2 and TRBJ1-5; the D gene is possibly TRBD1 (5 bases). The V end lost 0 bases, the J end lost 9 bases, and 9 bases lay between the germline ends. The CDR3 runs to 13 residues. The V gene's germline CDR1 is LGHNA and CDR2 YNFKEQ. CDR3: CASSQEWRGPQHF. CDR3 DNA sequence: TGTGCCAGCAGCCAAGAATGGAGGGGGCCCCAGCATTTT.

The rearrangement links TRBV20-1 to TRBJ2-7; 10 bases are shared with TRBD2. CDR3 length: 14 amino acids. From germline, CDR1 is DFQATT and CDR2 SNEGSKA (reference sequence). With V trimmed by 6 bases and J by 3 bases, 8 bases remained unmatched. CDR3 region: CSARRPSGSYEQYF. The CDR3 DNA sequence: TGCAGTGCCAGAAGGCCTAGCGGGAGCTACGAGCAGTACTTC.

This clonotype was detected ten times or more. The J gene is TRBJ2-2, the V gene TRBV7-9; D remains ambiguous. CDR1 and CDR2 (germline): SEHNR, FQNEAQ (reference sequence). Between the trimmed V and J ends, which lost 6 bases and 2 bases, there was a span of 10 bases. CDR3 length equals 14 residues. The CDR3 coding sequence is TGTGCCAGCAGAAAATCGGATAACACCGGGGAGCTGTTTTTT. The encoded protein is CASRKSDNTGELFF.